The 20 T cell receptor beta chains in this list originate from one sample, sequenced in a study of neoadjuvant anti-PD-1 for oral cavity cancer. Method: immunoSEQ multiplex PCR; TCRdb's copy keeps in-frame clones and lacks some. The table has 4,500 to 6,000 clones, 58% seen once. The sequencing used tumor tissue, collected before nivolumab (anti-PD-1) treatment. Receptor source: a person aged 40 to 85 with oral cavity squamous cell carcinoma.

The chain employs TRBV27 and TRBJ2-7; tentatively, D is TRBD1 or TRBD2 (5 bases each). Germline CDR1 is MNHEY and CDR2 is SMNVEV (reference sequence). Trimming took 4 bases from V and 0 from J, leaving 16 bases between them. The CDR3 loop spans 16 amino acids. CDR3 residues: CASSSGGVSASYEQYF. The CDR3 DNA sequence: TGTGCCAGCAGTTCTGGGGGAGTTAGCGCCTCCTACGAGCAGTACTTC.

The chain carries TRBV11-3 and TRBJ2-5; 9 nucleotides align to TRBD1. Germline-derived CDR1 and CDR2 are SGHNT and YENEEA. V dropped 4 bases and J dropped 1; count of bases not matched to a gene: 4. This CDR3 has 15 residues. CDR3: CASSSGQGSQETQYF. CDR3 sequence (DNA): TGTGCCAGCAGCTCCGGACAGGGGTCCCAAGAGACCCAGTACTTC.

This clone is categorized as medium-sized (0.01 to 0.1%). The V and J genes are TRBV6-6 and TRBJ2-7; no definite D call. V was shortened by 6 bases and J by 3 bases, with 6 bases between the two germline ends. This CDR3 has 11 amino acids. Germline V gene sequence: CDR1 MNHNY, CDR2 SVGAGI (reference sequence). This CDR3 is CASSQNYEQYF. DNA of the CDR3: TGTGCCAGCAGCCAAAACTACGAGCAGTACTTC.

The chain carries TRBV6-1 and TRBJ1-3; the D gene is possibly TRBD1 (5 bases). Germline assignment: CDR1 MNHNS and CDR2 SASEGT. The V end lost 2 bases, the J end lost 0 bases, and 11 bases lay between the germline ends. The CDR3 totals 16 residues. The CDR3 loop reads CASSEIWGYSGNTIYF. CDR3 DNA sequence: TGTGCCAGCAGTGAAATTTGGGGGTACTCTGGAAACACCATATATTTT.

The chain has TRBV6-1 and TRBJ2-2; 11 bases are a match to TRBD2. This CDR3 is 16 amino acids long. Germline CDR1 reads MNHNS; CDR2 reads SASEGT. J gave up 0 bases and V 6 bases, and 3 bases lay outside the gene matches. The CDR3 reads CASRELAGANTGELFF. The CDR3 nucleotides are TGTGCCAGCAGAGAACTAGCGGGAGCGAACACCGGGGAGCTGTTTTTT.

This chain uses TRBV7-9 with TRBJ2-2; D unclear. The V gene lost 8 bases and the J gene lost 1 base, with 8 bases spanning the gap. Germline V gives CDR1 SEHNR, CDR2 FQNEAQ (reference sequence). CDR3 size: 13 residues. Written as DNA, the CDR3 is TGTGCCAGCCTCAGTCTGAACACCGGGGAGCTGTTTTTT. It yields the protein CASLSLNTGELFF.

The CDR3 here is CASSLDSWEQYF. CDR3 bases: TGTGCCAGCAGCTTAGACAGTTGGGAGCAGTACTTC. V gene TRBV7-8 combines with J gene TRBJ2-7, with unresolved D. V was pared by 1 base and J by 7 bases, with 8 bases between. CDR3 length: 12 residues. CDR1 SGHVS and CDR2 FQNEAQ come from the germline V gene.

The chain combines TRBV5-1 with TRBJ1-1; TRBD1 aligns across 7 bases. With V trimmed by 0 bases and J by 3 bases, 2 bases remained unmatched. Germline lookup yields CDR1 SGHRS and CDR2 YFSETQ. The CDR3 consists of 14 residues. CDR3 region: CASSLAGGDTEAFF. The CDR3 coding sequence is TGCGCCAGCAGCTTGGCAGGGGGGGACACTGAAGCTTTCTTT.

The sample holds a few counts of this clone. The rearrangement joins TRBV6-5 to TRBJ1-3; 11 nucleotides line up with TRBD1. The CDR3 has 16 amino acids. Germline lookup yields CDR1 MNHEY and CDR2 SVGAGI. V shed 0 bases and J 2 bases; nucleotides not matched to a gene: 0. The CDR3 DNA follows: TGTGCCAGCAGTTACTCGGGACAGGGGGCTGGAAACACCATATATTTT. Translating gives CASSYSGQGAGNTIYF.

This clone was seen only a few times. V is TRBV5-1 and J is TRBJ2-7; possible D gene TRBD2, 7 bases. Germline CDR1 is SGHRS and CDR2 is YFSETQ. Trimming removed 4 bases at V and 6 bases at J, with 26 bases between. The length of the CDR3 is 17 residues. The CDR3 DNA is TGCGCCAGCAGCACAGCATCCCTAGGGGGTGCGGGAGTCGAGCAGTACTTC. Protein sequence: CASSTASLGGAGVEQYF.

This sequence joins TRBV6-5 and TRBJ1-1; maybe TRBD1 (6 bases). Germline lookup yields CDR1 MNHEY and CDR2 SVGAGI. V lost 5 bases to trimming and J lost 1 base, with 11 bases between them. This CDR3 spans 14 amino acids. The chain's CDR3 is CASSRVRGNTEAFF. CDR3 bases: TGTGCCAGCAGTAGAGTCAGGGGGAACACTGAAGCTTTCTTT.

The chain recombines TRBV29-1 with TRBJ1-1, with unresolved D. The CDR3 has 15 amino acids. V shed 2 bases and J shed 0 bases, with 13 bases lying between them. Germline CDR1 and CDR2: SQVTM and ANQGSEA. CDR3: CSVERFAVMNTEAFF. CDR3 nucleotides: TGCAGCGTTGAAAGGTTCGCCGTCATGAACACTGAAGCTTTCTTT.

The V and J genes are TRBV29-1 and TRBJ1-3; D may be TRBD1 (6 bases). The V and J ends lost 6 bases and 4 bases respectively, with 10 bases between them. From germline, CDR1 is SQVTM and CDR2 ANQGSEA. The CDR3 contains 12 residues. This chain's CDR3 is CSVRTEGNTIYF. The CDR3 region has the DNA TGCAGCGTGCGGACAGAAGGAAACACCATATATTTT.

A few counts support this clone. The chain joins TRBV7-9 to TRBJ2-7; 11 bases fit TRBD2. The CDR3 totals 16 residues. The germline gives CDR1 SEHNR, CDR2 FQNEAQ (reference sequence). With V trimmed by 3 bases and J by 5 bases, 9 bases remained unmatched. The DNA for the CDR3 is TGTGCCAGCAGCTTTGGGAGTAGCGGGAGGGGAAACGAGCAGTACTTC. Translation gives CASSFGSSGRGNEQYF.

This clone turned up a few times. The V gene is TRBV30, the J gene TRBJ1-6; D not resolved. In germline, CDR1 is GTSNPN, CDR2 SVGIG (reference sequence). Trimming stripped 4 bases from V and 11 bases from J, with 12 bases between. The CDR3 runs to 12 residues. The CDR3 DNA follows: TGTGCCTGGACCGACGGATCGGCACCCCTCCACTTT. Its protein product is CAWTDGSAPLHF.

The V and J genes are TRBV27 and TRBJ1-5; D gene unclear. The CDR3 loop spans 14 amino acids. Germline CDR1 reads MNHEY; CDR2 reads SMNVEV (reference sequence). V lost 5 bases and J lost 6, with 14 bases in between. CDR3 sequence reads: CASSPLTGSQPQHF. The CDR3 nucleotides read TGTGCCAGCAGTCCACTCACGGGGAGTCAGCCCCAGCATTTT.

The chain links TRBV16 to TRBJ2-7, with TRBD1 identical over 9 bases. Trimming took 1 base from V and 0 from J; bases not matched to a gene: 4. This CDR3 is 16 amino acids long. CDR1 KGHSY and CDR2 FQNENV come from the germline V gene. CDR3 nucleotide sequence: TGTGCCAGCAGCCAATTGGGGACAGGGCGCTCCTACGAGCAGTACTTC. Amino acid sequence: CASSQLGTGRSYEQYF. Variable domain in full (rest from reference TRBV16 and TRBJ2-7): GEEVAQTPKHLVRGEGQKAKLYCAPIKGHSYVFWYQQVLKNEFKFLISFQNENVFDETGMPKERFSAKCLPNSPCSLEIQATKLEDSAVYFCASSQLGTGRSYEQYFGPGTRLTVT.

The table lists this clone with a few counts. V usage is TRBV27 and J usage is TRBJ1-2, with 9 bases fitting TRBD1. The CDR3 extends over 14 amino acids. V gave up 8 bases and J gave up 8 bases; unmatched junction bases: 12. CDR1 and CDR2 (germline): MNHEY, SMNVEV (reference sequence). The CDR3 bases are TGTGCCAGCTCACGTGCGGGACAGGGTTCCGGCTACACCTTC. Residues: CASSRAGQGSGYTF.

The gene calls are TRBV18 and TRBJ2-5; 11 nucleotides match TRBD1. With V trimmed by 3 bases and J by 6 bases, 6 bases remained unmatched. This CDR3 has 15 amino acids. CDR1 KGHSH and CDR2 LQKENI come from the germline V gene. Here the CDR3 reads CASSPGQGAEKTQYF. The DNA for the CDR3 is TGTGCCAGCTCACCCGGACAGGGGGCTGAGAAGACCCAGTACTTC.

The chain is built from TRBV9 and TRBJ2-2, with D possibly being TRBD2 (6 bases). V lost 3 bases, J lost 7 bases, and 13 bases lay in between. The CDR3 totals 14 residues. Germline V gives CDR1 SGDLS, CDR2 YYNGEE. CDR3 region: CASSETGGDGELFF. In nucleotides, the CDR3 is TGTGCCAGCAGCGAGACGGGCGGGGACGGGGAGCTGTTTTTT.